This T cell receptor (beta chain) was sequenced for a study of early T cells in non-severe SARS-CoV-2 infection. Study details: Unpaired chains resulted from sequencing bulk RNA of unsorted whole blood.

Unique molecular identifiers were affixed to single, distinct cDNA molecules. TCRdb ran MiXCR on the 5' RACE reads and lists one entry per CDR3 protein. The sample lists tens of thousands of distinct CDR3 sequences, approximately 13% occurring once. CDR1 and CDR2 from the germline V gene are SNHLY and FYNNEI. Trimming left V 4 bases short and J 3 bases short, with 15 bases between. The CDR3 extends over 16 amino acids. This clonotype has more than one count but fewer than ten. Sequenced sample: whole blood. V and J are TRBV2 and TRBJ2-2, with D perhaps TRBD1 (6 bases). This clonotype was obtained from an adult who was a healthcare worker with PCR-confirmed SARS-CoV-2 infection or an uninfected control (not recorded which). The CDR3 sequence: CASSALGASDTGELFF. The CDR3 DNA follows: TGTGCCAGCAGTGCTTTGGGGGCCTCGGACACCGGGGAGCTGTTTTTT.